The 17 T cell receptor beta chains listed next were all sequenced from one sample in a study of blood T cells in healthy people across ages. Primers used in a second PCR of about 7 to 12 cycles were a sample-barcoded 5' primer and a J-beta primer mix. TCRdb itself ran the 5' RACE reads through MiXCR, one entry per CDR3 protein. The repertoire holds approximately 1,000,000 distinct CDR3 sequences, roughly two fifths seen once, with less than 15% in the top ten. What was sequenced was blood. These receptors originate from a man aged 18 to 30 in good health.

The chain recombines TRBV7-6 with TRBJ2-1; possible D gene TRBD2, 6 bases. The CDR3 runs to 13 residues. Germline assignment: CDR1 SGHVS and CDR2 FNYEAQ. Trimming stripped 3 bases from V and 6 bases from J, with 9 bases between. The chain's CDR3 is CASSFREANEQFF. The CDR3 bases are TGTGCCAGCAGCTTCAGGGAGGCCAATGAGCAGTTCTTC.

This clonotype turned up a few times. The chain recombines TRBV4-2 with TRBJ2-3; 8 bases line up with TRBD2. The CDR3 extends over 18 amino acids. Germline CDR1 LGHNA, CDR2 YNFKEQ. After removal of 0 bases from V and 2 bases from J, the junction contained 10 bases not matched to a gene. CDR3 protein: CASSQEKASGLDTDTQYF. The CDR3 nucleotides are TGTGCCAGCAGCCAAGAAAAGGCTAGCGGGTTAGACACAGATACGCAGTATTTT.

V is TRBV24-1 and J is TRBJ2-3; no clear D. Between the trimmed V and J ends, which lost 6 bases and 1 base, there was a span of 7 bases. This CDR3 comprises 13 residues. Germline loops: CDR1 KGHDR, CDR2 SFDVKD. The CDR3 sequence is CATSTYGTDTQYF. Here the CDR3 DNA reads TGTGCCACCAGTACCTACGGCACAGATACGCAGTATTTT.

A few counts support this clonotype. The V gene is TRBV7-3, the J gene TRBJ1-6, with D unresolved. Trimming took off 1 base at V and 5 bases at J, with 12 bases between the two ends. The CDR3 covers 16 residues. Germline CDR1 reads SGHTA; CDR2 reads FQGTGA. For the CDR3, the DNA is TGTGCCAGCAGCTTAAATCGAGCAGGAAATAATTCACCCCTCCACTTT. It specifies CASSLNRAGNNSPLHF.

This clonotype was counted a few times. The rearrangement uses TRBV12-5 and TRBJ1-1; no firm D call. The CDR3 length is 12 residues. The V gene lost 11 bases and the J gene lost 4 bases, with 14 bases spanning the gap. Germline assignment: CDR1 LGHNT and CDR2 FRNRAP. The CDR3 sequence: CAGSWASTEAFF. Here the CDR3 DNA reads TGTGCTGGGTCCTGGGCGAGCACTGAAGCTTTCTTT.

This clonotype was counted between two and nine times. This rearrangement joins TRBV7-9 to TRBJ1-6, with 7 bases that match TRBD1. The CDR3 extends over 15 amino acids. Per germline, CDR1 SEHNR and CDR2 FQNEAQ (reference sequence). Losses at the gene ends were 5 bases for V and 9 bases for J; bases not matched to a gene: 10. The CDR3 nucleotides are TGTGCCAGCAGCCCGGGACGATCAGGGGGTTCACCCCTCCACTTT. It is translated as CASSPGRSGGSPLHF. Based on the CDR3 plus reference TRBV7-9 and TRBJ1-6, the full variable domain is DTGVSQNPRHKITKRGQNVTFRCDPISEHNRLYWYRQTLGQGPEFLTYFQNEAQLEKSRLLSDRFSAERPKGSFSTLEIQRTEQGDSAMYLCASSPGRSGGSPLHFGNGTRLTVT.

Only a few counts were recorded for this clonotype. The gene calls are TRBV29-1 and TRBJ1-1; D is unclear. The CDR3 contains 11 residues. In germline, CDR1 is SQVTM, CDR2 ANQGSEA. V gave up 6 bases and J gave up 1 base, with 6 bases separating them. CDR3 amino acids: CSVRRNTEAFF. For the CDR3, the DNA is TGCAGCGTCAGACGGAACACTGAAGCTTTCTTT.

Only a few counts were recorded for this clonotype. V usage is TRBV6-5 and J usage is TRBJ2-7; TRBD1 or TRBD2 may be the D gene (5 bases each). The CDR3 is made up of 17 amino acids. Germline V gene lookup returns CDR1 MNHEY and CDR2 SVGAGI. Trimming shortened V by 0 bases and J by 3 bases, and 18 bases separated the two germline ends. This CDR3 reads CASSYSKLSRGDYEQYF. CDR3 DNA sequence: TGTGCCAGCAGTTACTCGAAGTTATCTAGAGGGGACTACGAGCAGTACTTC.

The CDR3 DNA is TGCGCCAGCAGCTTGGCGGTCGGGGGGGAATCACCCCTCCACTTT. It specifies CASSLAVGGESPLHF. The J gene is TRBJ1-6, the V gene TRBV5-1; a weak D match, TRBD1 (5 bases). Germline lookup yields CDR1 SGHRS and CDR2 YFSETQ. V was clipped by 0 bases and J by 10 bases, with 14 bases between them. This CDR3 is 15 amino acids long. Complete variable domain (other parts from reference TRBV5-1 and TRBJ1-6): KAGVTQTPRYLIKTRGQQVTLSCSPISGHRSVSWYQQTPGQGLQFLFEYFSETQRNKGNFPGRFSGRQFSNSRSEMNVSTLELGDSALYLCASSLAVGGESPLHFGNGTRLTVT.

This clonotype has ten or more counts. The chain links TRBV5-1 to TRBJ1-1; possibly TRBD1 for D (6 bases). The CDR3 runs to 12 residues. Trimming removed 7 bases from V and 5 bases from J, with 12 bases in between. CDR1 SGHRS and CDR2 YFSETQ come from the germline V gene. CDR3 bases: TGCGCCAGCGGAAACACAGGGACTGAAGCTTTCTTT. Its translation: CASGNTGTEAFF.

At least ten counts were recorded for this clonotype. This chain connects TRBV10-3 to TRBJ2-6, with D perhaps matching TRBD1 (8 bases). The CDR3 contains 16 residues. The V and J ends lost 8 bases and 1 base respectively, with 15 bases between them. CDR1 and CDR2 from the germline V gene are ENHRY and SYGVKD. CDR3 sequence reads: CAIYDRGLSGANVLTF. In DNA, the CDR3 is TGTGCCATCTACGACAGGGGACTATCTGGGGCCAACGTCCTGACTTTC.

The V call is TRBV7-2, the J call TRBJ1-2; TRBD1 matches 8 bases. V was pared by 1 base and J by 2 bases, with 3 bases of the junction left unmatched. Germline CDR1 reads SGHTA; CDR2 reads FQGNSA. The CDR3 runs 15 residues. DNA for the CDR3: TGTGCCAGCAGCTTAGAGGACAGGGCGAACTATGGCTACACCTTC. It encodes CASSLEDRANYGYTF. Full variable domain (missing parts from reference TRBV7-2 and TRBJ1-2): GAGVSQSPSNKVTEKGKDVELRCDPISGHTALYWYRQSLGQGLEFLIYFQGNSAPDKSGLPSDRFSAERTGGSVSTLTIQRTQQEDSAVYLCASSLEDRANYGYTFGSGTRLTVV.

The table lists this clonotype with a few counts. The chain has TRBV12-3 or TRBV12-4 and TRBJ1-2, with a possible D match to TRBD1 (5 bases). The CDR3 is made up of 16 amino acids. V lost 5 bases, J lost 8 bases, and 24 bases lay in between. The CDR3 DNA reads TGTGCCAGCAGTCCCCTAGGAGGGGCGCAGGAAGGCGGCTACACCTTC. It encodes CASSPLGGAQEGGYTF.

This clonotype was picked up a small number of times. V is TRBV24-1 and J is TRBJ1-2; perhaps TRBD1 as D (6 bases). Germline lookup yields CDR1 KGHDR and CDR2 SFDVKD. V was trimmed by 10 bases and J by 6 bases, leaving 23 bases between them. This CDR3 is built from 15 residues. CDR3 DNA sequence: TGTGCCACAGTCGACAGGTTTCAGGAGTGGGATGGCTACACCTTC. Protein: CATVDRFQEWDGYTF.

This clonotype came up a few times. The genes are TRBV25-1 and TRBJ2-1, with 10 bases aligning to TRBD2. The CDR3 consists of 16 residues. Looked up from germline, CDR1 is MGHDK and CDR2 is SYGVNS. The V gene end was trimmed by 4 bases and the J gene end by 1 base; junction bases not matched to a gene: 4. The CDR3 reads CASSGNSGGSYNEQFF. The CDR3 DNA follows: TGTGCCAGCAGTGGAAATAGCGGGGGGTCCTACAATGAGCAGTTCTTC. Based on the CDR3 plus reference TRBV25-1 and TRBJ2-1, the full variable domain is EADIYQTPRYLVIGTGKKITLECSQTMGHDKMYWYQQDPGMELHLIHYSYGVNSTEKGDLSSESTVSRIRTEHFPLTLESARPSHTSQYLCASSGNSGGSYNEQFFGPGTRLTVL.

The chain has TRBV5-1 and TRBJ2-1; maybe TRBD2 (7 bases). This CDR3 contains 15 residues. CDR1 is SGHRS, CDR2 YFSETQ, per germline. Trimming shortened V by 1 base and J by 7 bases, and 15 bases separated the two germline ends. The CDR3 bases are TGCGCCAGCAGCTTGTTGGGGGGGGGCACGAATGAGCAGTTCTTC. Protein sequence: CASSLLGGGTNEQFF.

This clonotype was detected a few times. The V gene is TRBV4-1, the J gene TRBJ1-1; the D gene is possibly TRBD1 (5 bases). Per germline, CDR1 MGHRA and CDR2 YSYEKL. The germline V and J ends were trimmed by 4 bases and 0 bases, with 15 bases remaining between them. The CDR3 length is 16 residues. The CDR3 protein is CASSLSLGTMNTEAFF. CDR3 DNA: TGCGCCAGCAGCCTAAGTCTGGGGACGATGAACACTGAAGCTTTCTTT.